The 6 T cell receptor beta chains reported below all come from one sample, sequenced in a study of T cells after somatic rescue of genetic block. Profiled with immunoSEQ multiplex PCR; TCRdb holds only in-frame clones, not every one. This sample has some 90,000 clones, with around 90% found just once. Material: peripheral blood mononuclear cells (PBMCs). These receptors were collected from a woman under 30.

CDR3 in amino acids: CASSLARGKDEQYF. The CDR3 nucleotides read TGTGCCAGCAGCTTAGCACGGGGTAAGGACGAGCAGTACTTC. The V gene is TRBV7-9, the J gene TRBJ2-7; D is possibly TRBD2 (5 bases). Trimming stripped 0 bases from V and 5 bases from J, with 11 bases between. The CDR3 has 14 amino acids. CDR1 SEHNR and CDR2 FQNEAQ come from the germline V gene (reference sequence).

J is TRBJ1-2 and V is TRBV27; unclear D gene. CDR3 length equals 13 residues. Germline values: CDR1 MNHEY, CDR2 SMNVEV (reference sequence). With 5 bases removed from V and 6 bases from J, the gap between germline ends came to 13 bases. As DNA, the CDR3 is TGTGCCAGCAGTCCTACGGTAGAGGATGGCTACACCTTC. It yields the protein CASSPTVEDGYTF.

This chain uses TRBV19 with TRBJ1-4; D is unclear. Germline loops: CDR1 LNHDA, CDR2 SQIVND (reference sequence). Trimming left V 0 bases short and J 7 bases short, with 9 bases between. The CDR3 is 14 residues long. The CDR3 loop is CASSIDAEGEKLFF. The CDR3 bases are TGTGCCAGTAGTATAGATGCGGAGGGTGAAAAACTGTTTTTT.

This clone occurred once. The rearrangement uses TRBV7-2 and TRBJ2-7, with 9 nucleotides matching TRBD1. This CDR3 has 16 residues. With 5 bases clipped from V and 0 bases from J, the junction kept 8 bases outside the gene matches. Germline CDR1 and CDR2: SGHTA and FQGNSA. The CDR3, as DNA: TGTGCCAGCAGCGATAGGGACAGGGCCGACTCCTACGAGCAGTACTTC. This codes for CASSDRDRADSYEQYF.

This chain joins TRBV5-1 and TRBJ2-6, with TRBD1 matching 9 bases. The CDR3 is made up of 18 amino acids. The V segment lost 0 bases and the J segment 2 bases; nucleotides outside the gene matches: 6. Germline assignment: CDR1 SGHRS and CDR2 YFSETQ. CDR3 in DNA: TGCGCCAGCAGCTTGGGCGGGACAGGGAGACCTGGGGCCAACGTCCTGACTTTC. Translating gives CASSLGGTGRPGANVLTF.

The CDR3 loop reads CASSPTGSHTEAFF. For the CDR3, the DNA is TGTGCCAGCAGTCCAACAGGTTCCCACACTGAAGCTTTCTTT. This chain links TRBV27 with TRBJ1-1, with D perhaps matching TRBD1 (5 bases). The CDR3 extends over 14 amino acids. Germline CDR1 reads MNHEY; CDR2 reads SMNVEV (reference sequence). Trimming took off 5 bases at V and 3 bases at J, with 13 bases between the two ends.